Each of the 26 T cell receptor beta chains below was sequenced from the same sample in a study of high-grade serous ovarian cancer treatment subgroups. Clones were read by immunoSEQ multiplex PCR, and TCRdb kept only the in-frame ones, dropping some. The sample carries several thousand clones, approximately 71% recorded once. Tumor samples were taken before definitive surgery or chemotherapy. Sequencing used tumor tissue. These receptors all come from a human donor with high-grade serous ovarian cancer.

A word on this clone: Additional DNA sequences in this sample encode the identical CDR3. The chain couples TRBV29-1 to TRBJ1-2; 8 nucleotides match TRBD1. Germline assignment: CDR1 SQVTM and CDR2 ANQGSEA. The CDR3 runs to 13 residues. Trimming at V came to 5 bases and at J to 0 bases, leaving 2 bases not matched to a gene. CDR3 amino acids: CSVSTGANYGYTF. CDR3 bases: TGCAGCGTTTCGACAGGGGCTAACTATGGCTACACCTTC.

This chain connects TRBV5-3 to TRBJ2-5; TRBD2 agrees at 10 bases. TRBV5-3 is an ORF; its function is uncertain. The CDR3 has 15 residues. J gave up 5 bases and V 7 bases, and 11 bases lay outside the gene matches. CDR3 protein: CARGHQRGGSETQYF. CDR3 in DNA: TGTGCCAGAGGCCACCAGCGGGGGGGCTCCGAGACCCAGTACTTC.

The gene calls are TRBV19 and TRBJ2-5; D is perhaps TRBD2 (5 bases). Trimming took 2 bases from V and 2 from J, leaving 12 bases between them. CDR1 is LNHDA, CDR2 SQIVND, per germline (reference sequence). The length of the CDR3 is 15 residues. In DNA form, the CDR3 reads TGTGCCAGTAGTATACCCGGACGGACTCAAGAGACCCAGTACTTC. It encodes CASSIPGRTQETQYF.

The V gene is TRBV11-2, the J gene TRBJ1-6; possible D gene TRBD1, 5 bases. CDR3 size: 17 residues. The ends were cut back, 4 bases at V and 6 bases at J, with 19 bases in the middle. Per the germline V gene, CDR1 is SGHAT and CDR2 is FQNNGV. CDR3 loop: CASSSPIGEPVNSPLHF. CDR3 DNA: TGTGCCAGCAGCTCACCCATAGGGGAGCCCGTTAATTCACCCCTCCACTTT.

The chain couples TRBV6-1 to TRBJ1-2; no clear D gene. Trimming pared 10 bases from V and 4 bases from J, leaving 7 bases between. The CDR3 spans 10 residues. Germline-derived CDR1 and CDR2 are MNHNS and SASEGT. CDR3 protein: CATGSYGYTF. In DNA, the CDR3 is TGTGCCACAGGATCCTATGGCTACACCTTC.

The sample holds a few counts of this clone. The same CDR3 can be traced to other DNA sequences in this sample. The chain joins TRBV9 to TRBJ2-5; 7 bases line up with TRBD2. Germline V gene data show CDR1 as SGDLS and CDR2 as YYNGEE. Trimming removed 2 bases from V and 5 bases from J; junction bases left unmatched: 0. This CDR3 is built from 12 residues. The CDR3: CASSVGGETQYF. In DNA, the CDR3 is TGTGCCAGCAGCGTGGGGGGGGAGACCCAGTACTTC.

This rearrangement joins TRBV9 to TRBJ1-2; D might be TRBD1 (5 bases). Between the trimmed V and J ends, which lost 0 bases and 7 bases, there was a span of 10 bases. The CDR3 totals 13 residues. Germline V gene lookup returns CDR1 SGDLS and CDR2 YYNGEE. The chain's CDR3 is CASSVDRTSGYTF. CDR3 sequence (DNA): TGTGCCAGCAGCGTAGACCGGACAAGTGGCTACACCTTC.

Remarks on this clone: One end of the junction fails to match germline, which may point to a read error. The rearrangement joins TRBV6-1 to TRBJ2-7; weak D call: TRBD2 (5 bases). Germline CDR1 MNHNS, CDR2 SASEGT. The CDR3 loop spans 12 amino acids. Written as DNA, the CDR3 is TGTGCCAGCAGTCCCCGGGAAGACGAGGAGTACTTC. Protein product: CASSPREDEEYF.

This CDR3 is CASSSGGATDTQYF. DNA of the CDR3: TGTGCCAGCAGTAGCGGGGGGGCCACAGATACGCAGTATTTT. The J gene is TRBJ2-3, the V gene TRBV6-4; 10 nucleotides line up with TRBD2. The V gene end was trimmed by 5 bases and the J gene end by 2 bases; junction bases not matched to a gene: 1. The germline gives CDR1 MRHNA, CDR2 SNTAGT. The CDR3 extends over 14 amino acids.

The J gene is TRBJ2-5, the V gene TRBV29-1, with D unresolved. The CDR3 extends over 14 amino acids. The V end was cut by 7 bases, the J end by 0 bases, with 15 bases between. CDR1 and CDR2 from the germline V gene are SQVTM and ANQGSEA. The chain's CDR3 is CSAVLLSYQETQYF. The CDR3 nucleotides are TGCAGCGCCGTCCTCCTCAGTTACCAAGAGACCCAGTACTTC.

The chain couples TRBV11-1 to TRBJ2-1, with 12 bases that match TRBD2. After removal of 7 bases from V and 4 bases from J, the junction contained 5 bases not matched to a gene. The CDR3 sequence is 15 residues long. Germline CDR1 and CDR2: SGHAT and FQDESV (reference sequence). The CDR3 bases are TGTGCCAGCACACTGACTAGCGGGGGTTACAATGAGCAGTTCTTC. This gives the protein CASTLTSGGYNEQFF.

The chain links TRBV25-1 to TRBJ1-3; D is ambiguous. CDR1 and CDR2 (germline): MGHDK, SYGVNS. V was clipped by 2 bases and J by 1 base, with 12 bases between them. The CDR3 is 16 amino acids. The CDR3 region is CASSEIAGSSGNTIYF. In nucleotides, the CDR3 is TGTGCCAGCAGTGAAATTGCAGGTTCTTCTGGAAACACCATATATTTT.

The chain joins TRBV5-8 to TRBJ2-6; 10 bases align to TRBD1. The V and J ends lost 4 bases and 4 bases, in that order; junction bases with no gene match: 8. The CDR3 length is 17 residues. Germline V gives CDR1 SGHTS, CDR2 YDEGEE. The CDR3 protein is CASSKRQGAEGANVLTF. As DNA, the CDR3 is TGTGCCAGCAGCAAAAGACAGGGGGCCGAGGGGGCCAACGTCCTGACTTTC.

This clone was counted a few times. The chain joins TRBV18 to TRBJ1-2; weak D call: TRBD1 (6 bases). With 6 bases removed from V and 6 bases from J, the gap between germline ends came to 20 bases. Germline V gene sequence: CDR1 KGHSH, CDR2 LQKENI. The CDR3 spans 15 residues. CDR3 DNA: TGTGCCAGCTCGCGCCGTACAGGGAAAGGGGATGGCTACACCTTC. This translates into CASSRRTGKGDGYTF.

The chain links TRBV11-3 to TRBJ1-6; D possibly corresponds to TRBD1 (6 bases). Germline values: CDR1 SGHNT, CDR2 YENEEA. The CDR3 runs to 15 residues. Trimming left V 6 bases short and J 6 bases short, with 15 bases between. The CDR3 DNA reads TGTGCCAGCAGACGATCACAGGGCAGTAATTCACCCCTCCACTTT. It specifies CASRRSQGSNSPLHF.

CDR3 bases: TGTGCCAGCAGCCAGACAAGGGGGGAAGAGACCCAGTACTTC. Translating gives CASSQTRGEETQYF. The chain couples TRBV5-4 to TRBJ2-5; D possibly uses TRBD1 or TRBD2 (6 bases each). V dropped 4 bases and J dropped 3 bases, with 13 bases sitting between them. The V gene's germline CDR1 is SGHNT and CDR2 YYREEE (reference sequence). CDR3 length equals 14 residues. The variable domain in full, with the rest retrieved from reference TRBV5-4 and TRBJ2-5, is ETGVTQSPTHLIKTRGQQVTLRCSSQSGHNTVSWYQQALGQGPQFIFQYYREEENGRGNFPPRFSGLQFPNYSSELNVNALELDDSALYLCASSQTRGEETQYFGPGTRLLVL.

This sequence joins TRBV6-4 and TRBJ1-5; D perhaps matches TRBD1 (6 bases). The CDR3 has 13 residues. V lost 9 bases and J lost 3, with 12 bases in between. The germline gives CDR1 MRHNA, CDR2 SNTAGT. CDR3 residues: CASRTDLNQPQHF. DNA for the CDR3: TGTGCCAGTCGGACAGATCTCAATCAGCCCCAGCATTTT.

The V call is TRBV6-5, the J call TRBJ1-5; no firm D call. This CDR3 comprises 15 residues. The germline V and J ends were trimmed by 0 bases and 4 bases, with 10 bases remaining between them. Per the germline V gene, CDR1 is MNHEY and CDR2 is SVGAGI. As DNA, the CDR3 is TGTGCCAGCAGTTACTCGAATGTAGGGAATCAGCCCCAGCATTTT. This gives the protein CASSYSNVGNQPQHF.

The genes are TRBV21-1 and TRBJ2-5. TRBV21-1 is a recognized pseudogene. The CDR3 contains 15 residues. CDR3 nucleotide sequence: TGTGCCAGCAGCACGTGGACAGGGACTAGGGAGACCCAGTACTTC. Its protein is CASSTWTGTRETQYF.

This clone was observed a few times. This chain links TRBV2 with TRBJ2-1; TRBD2 is a possible D gene (6 bases). Deletions cut 11 bases from V and 0 bases from J, with 20 bases between. CDR3 size: 16 residues. Germline CDR1 reads SNHLY; CDR2 reads FYNNEI. CDR3 loop: CASSGVGLGSYNEQFF. The CDR3 nucleotides read TGTGCCTCCTCGGGGGTGGGTTTGGGCTCCTACAATGAGCAGTTCTTC.

This rearrangement joins TRBV12-5 to TRBJ1-2; D uncertain. The CDR3 has 13 residues. Germline V gene data show CDR1 as LGHNT and CDR2 as FRNRAP. V lost 2 bases and J lost 7, with 11 bases in between. CDR3 residues: CASGLLSSGGYTF. The CDR3 DNA sequence: TGTGCTAGTGGTTTGCTATCAAGCGGTGGCTACACCTTC.

The rearrangement links TRBV7-2 to TRBJ2-7, with no clear D. This CDR3 contains 12 residues. Trimming left V 4 bases short and J 4 bases short, with 8 bases between. Germline V gene sequence: CDR1 SGHTA, CDR2 FQGNSA. In DNA, the CDR3 is TGTGCCAGCAGCTCACCCGGGTACGAGCAGTACTTC. Translation: CASSSPGYEQYF.

The chain couples TRBV5-4 to TRBJ2-6, with D maybe TRBD1 (5 bases). The CDR3 contains 18 residues. CDR1 is SGHNT, CDR2 YYREEE, per germline (reference sequence). The V gene lost 2 bases and the J gene lost 0 bases, with 15 bases spanning the gap. The DNA of the CDR3 is TGTGCCAGCAGCTTAGAAGCAGGGCCTTTCTCTGGGGCCAACGTCCTGACTTTC. Its translation is CASSLEAGPFSGANVLTF.

This clone appeared a few times. V usage is TRBV5-1 and J usage is TRBJ1-2; 7 bases are shared with TRBD1. With V trimmed by 0 bases and J by 5 bases, 7 bases remained unmatched. CDR1 is SGHRS, CDR2 YFSETQ, per germline. This CDR3 has 15 amino acids. The CDR3: CASSLAGTVLYGYTF. The CDR3 bases are TGCGCCAGCAGCTTGGCCGGGACAGTCCTTTATGGCTACACCTTC.

This clone has just one count. V usage is TRBV18 and J usage is TRBJ2-7, with D unclear. V lost 1 base to trimming and J lost 0 bases, with 7 bases between them. The CDR3 is 14 residues long. CDR1 is KGHSH and CDR2 is LQKENI in the germline V gene. CDR3 DNA sequence: TGTGCCAGCTCACCACAGCAGATCTCCTACGAGCAGTACTTC. Translation gives CASSPQQISYEQYF.

The chain joins TRBV29-1 to TRBJ1-3; perhaps TRBD1 as D (6 bases). Germline V gives CDR1 SQVTM, CDR2 ANQGSEA. The V gene lost 6 bases and the J gene lost 3 bases, with 15 bases spanning the gap. The CDR3 is 14 residues long. The CDR3 here is CSVGEGGYGNTIYF. CDR3 in DNA: TGCAGCGTAGGAGAAGGGGGATATGGAAACACCATATATTTT.